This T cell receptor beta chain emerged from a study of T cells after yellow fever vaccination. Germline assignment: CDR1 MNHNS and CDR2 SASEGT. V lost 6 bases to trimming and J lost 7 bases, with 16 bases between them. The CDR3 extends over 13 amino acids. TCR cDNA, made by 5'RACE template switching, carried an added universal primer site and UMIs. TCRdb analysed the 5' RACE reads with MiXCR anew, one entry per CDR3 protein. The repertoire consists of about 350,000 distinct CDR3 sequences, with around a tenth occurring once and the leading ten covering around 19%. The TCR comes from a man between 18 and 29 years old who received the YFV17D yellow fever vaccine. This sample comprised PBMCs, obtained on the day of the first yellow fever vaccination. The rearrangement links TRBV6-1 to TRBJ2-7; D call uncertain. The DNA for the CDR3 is TGTGCCAGCAGCCCACATTCGGACGGGGAGCAGTACTTC. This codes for CASSPHSDGEQYF.